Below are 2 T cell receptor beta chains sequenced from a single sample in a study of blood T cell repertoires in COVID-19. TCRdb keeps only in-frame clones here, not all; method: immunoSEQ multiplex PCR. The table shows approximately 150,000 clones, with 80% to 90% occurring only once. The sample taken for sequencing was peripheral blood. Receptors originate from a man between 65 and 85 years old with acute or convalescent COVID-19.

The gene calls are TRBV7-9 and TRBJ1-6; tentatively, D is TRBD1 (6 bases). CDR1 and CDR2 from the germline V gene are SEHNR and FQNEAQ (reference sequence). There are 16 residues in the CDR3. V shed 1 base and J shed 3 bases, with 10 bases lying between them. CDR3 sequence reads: CASSLGGGGYNSPLHF. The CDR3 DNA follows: TGTGCCAGCAGCTTAGGTGGGGGCGGCTATAATTCACCCCTCCACTTT.

The CDR3 protein is CASSPHEYEGGELNEQFF. DNA for the CDR3: TGTGCCAGCAGCCCCCATGAGTACGAGGGAGGAGAGTTGAATGAGCAGTTCTTC. The chain employs TRBV3-1 (or the pseudogene TRBV3-2) and TRBJ2-1, with D tentatively TRBD2 (6 bases). The ends were cut back, 4 bases at V and 7 bases at J, with 26 bases in the middle. This CDR3 has 18 residues. From germline, CDR1 is LGHDT and CDR2 YNNKEL (reference sequence).